Sequencing of this T cell receptor beta chain was carried out in a study of blood T cell repertoires in COVID-19. Overall study context: There were acute and convalescent COVID-19 samples, and they came from the United States, Italy and Spain. T cells, B-cell-depleted T cells, or PBMCs supplied cDNA or gDNA.

V trimming: 7 bases; J trimming: 3 bases; junction bases outside the gene matches: 2. The CDR3 consists of 11 residues. In germline, CDR1 is DFQATT, CDR2 SNEGSKA (reference sequence). Enrolled during active infection, Seattle patients were then followed longitudinally. Source study methods: Nucleated cell counts were estimated from reference gene primer amplification. Method: immunoSEQ multiplex PCR; TCRdb's copy keeps in-frame clones and lacks some. V, J and clone size are those of that table, while D and trimming were read from the DNA. The data hold some 220,000 clones, with 75% to 85% observed a single time.

This TCR came from a woman in her twenties or thirties with COVID-19, enrolled during active disease. This sequence joins TRBV20-1 and TRBJ2-5, with 7 bases lining up with TRBD2. Sequencing was performed on peripheral blood. Here the CDR3 DNA reads TGCAGTGTGGGGAGGGAAGAGACCCAGTACTTC. It specifies CSVGREETQYF.